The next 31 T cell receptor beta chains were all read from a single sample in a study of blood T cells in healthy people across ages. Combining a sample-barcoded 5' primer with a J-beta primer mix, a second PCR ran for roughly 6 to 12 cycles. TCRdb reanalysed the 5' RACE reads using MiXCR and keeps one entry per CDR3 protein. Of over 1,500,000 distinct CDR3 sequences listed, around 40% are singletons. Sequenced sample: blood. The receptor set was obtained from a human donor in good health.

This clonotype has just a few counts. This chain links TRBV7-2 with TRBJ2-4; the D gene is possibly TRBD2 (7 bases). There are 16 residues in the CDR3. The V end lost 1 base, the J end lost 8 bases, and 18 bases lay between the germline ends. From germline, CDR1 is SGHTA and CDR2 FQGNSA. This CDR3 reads CASSLDSGGGGDIQYF. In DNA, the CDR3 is TGTGCCAGCAGCTTAGATTCGGGGGGCGGTGGAGACATTCAGTACTTC.

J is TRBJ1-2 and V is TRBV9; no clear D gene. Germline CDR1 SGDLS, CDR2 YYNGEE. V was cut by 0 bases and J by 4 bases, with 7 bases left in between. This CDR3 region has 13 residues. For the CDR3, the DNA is TGTGCCAGCAGCGTAGGCAGGTCCTATGGCTACACCTTC. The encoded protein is CASSVGRSYGYTF.

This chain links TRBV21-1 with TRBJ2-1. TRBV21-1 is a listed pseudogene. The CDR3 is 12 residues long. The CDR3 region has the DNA TGTGCCAGCAGCAAACCGAGGGATGAGCAGTTCTTC. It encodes CASSKPRDEQFF.

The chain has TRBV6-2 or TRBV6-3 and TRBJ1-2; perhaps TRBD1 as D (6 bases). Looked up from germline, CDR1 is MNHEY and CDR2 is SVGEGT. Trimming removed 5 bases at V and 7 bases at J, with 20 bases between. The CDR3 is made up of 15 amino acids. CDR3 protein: CASSPIGASGVGYTF. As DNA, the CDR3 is TGTGCCAGCAGTCCTATCGGGGCCTCAGGGGTTGGCTACACCTTC.

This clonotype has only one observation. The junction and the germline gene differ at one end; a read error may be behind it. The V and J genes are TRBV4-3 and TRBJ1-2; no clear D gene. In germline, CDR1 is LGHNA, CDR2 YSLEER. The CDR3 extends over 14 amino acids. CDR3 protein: CPSSQGPDGYGYTF. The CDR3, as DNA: TGCCCCAGCAGCCAAGGACCAGATGGTTATGGCTACACCTTC.

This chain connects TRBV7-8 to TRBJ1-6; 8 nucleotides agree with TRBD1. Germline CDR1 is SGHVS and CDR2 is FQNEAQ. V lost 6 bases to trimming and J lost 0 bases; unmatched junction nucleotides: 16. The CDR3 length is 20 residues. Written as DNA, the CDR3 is TGTGCCAGCAGTCCTCAGGGGGCGCATACAGTGAGCTCCTATAATTCACCCCTCCACTTT. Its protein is CASSPQGAHTVSSYNSPLHF.

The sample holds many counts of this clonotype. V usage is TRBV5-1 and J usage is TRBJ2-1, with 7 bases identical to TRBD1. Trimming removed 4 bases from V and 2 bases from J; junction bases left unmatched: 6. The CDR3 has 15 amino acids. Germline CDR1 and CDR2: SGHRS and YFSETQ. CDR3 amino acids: CASSLEQGAYNEQFF. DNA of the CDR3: TGCGCCAGCAGCCTAGAGCAGGGGGCCTACAATGAGCAGTTCTTC.

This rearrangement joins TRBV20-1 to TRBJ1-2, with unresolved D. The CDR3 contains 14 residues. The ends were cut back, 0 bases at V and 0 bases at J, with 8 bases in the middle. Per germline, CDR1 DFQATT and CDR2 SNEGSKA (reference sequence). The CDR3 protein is CSARDLGTNYGYTF. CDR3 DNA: TGCAGTGCTAGAGATTTGGGGACTAACTATGGCTACACCTTC.

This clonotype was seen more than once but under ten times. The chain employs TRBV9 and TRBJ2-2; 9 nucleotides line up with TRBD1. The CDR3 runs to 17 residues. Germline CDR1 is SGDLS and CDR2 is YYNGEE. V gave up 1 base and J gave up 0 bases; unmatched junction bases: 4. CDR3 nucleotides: TGTGCCAGCAGCGTATCTCGGACAGGGGCGAACACCGGGGAGCTGTTTTTT. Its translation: CASSVSRTGANTGELFF.

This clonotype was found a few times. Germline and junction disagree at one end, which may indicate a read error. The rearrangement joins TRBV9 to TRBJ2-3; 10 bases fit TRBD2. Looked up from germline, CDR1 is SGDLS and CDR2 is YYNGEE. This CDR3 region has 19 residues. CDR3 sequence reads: CAGSVAGGLAGAYTDTQYF. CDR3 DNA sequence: TGTGCCGGCAGCGTAGCAGGGGGGCTAGCGGGGGCATACACAGATACGCAGTATTTT.

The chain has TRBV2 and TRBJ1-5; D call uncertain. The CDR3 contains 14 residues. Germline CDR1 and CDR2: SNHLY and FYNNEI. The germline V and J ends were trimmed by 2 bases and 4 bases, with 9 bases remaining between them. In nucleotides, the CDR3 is TGTGCCAGCAGTGAAAAGTCGGTTAATCAGCCCCAGCATTTT. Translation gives CASSEKSVNQPQHF.

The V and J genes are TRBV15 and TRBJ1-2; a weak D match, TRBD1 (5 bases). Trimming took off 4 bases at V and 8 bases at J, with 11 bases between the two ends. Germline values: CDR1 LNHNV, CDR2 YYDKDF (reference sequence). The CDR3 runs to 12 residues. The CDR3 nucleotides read TGTGCCACCAGCATGGCAGGGAGAGGCTACACCTTC. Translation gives CATSMAGRGYTF.

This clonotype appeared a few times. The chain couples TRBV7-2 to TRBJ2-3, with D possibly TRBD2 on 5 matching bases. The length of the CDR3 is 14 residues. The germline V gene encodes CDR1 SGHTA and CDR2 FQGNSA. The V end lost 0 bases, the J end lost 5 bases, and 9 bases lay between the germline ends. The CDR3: CASSLAVGKDTQYF. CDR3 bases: TGTGCCAGCAGCTTAGCAGTCGGGAAAGATACGCAGTATTTT. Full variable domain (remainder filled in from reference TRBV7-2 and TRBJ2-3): GAGVSQSPSNKVTEKGKDVELRCDPISGHTALYWYRQSLGQGLEFLIYFQGNSAPDKSGLPSDRFSAERTGGSVSTLTIQRTQQEDSAVYLCASSLAVGKDTQYFGPGTRLTVL.

CDR3 protein: CASSLTFNPYVNEKLFF. Written as DNA, the CDR3 is TGTGCCAGCAGCTTAACGTTTAACCCCTACGTCAATGAAAAACTGTTTTTT. The chain is built from TRBV7-2 and TRBJ1-4; D ambiguous. The CDR3 covers 17 residues. V was trimmed by 2 bases and J by 5 bases, leaving 18 bases between them. In germline, CDR1 is SGHTA, CDR2 FQGNSA.

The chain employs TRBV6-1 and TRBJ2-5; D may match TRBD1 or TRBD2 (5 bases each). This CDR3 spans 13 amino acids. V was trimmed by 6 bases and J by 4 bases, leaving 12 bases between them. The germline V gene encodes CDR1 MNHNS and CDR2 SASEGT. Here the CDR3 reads CASSRGPPETQYF. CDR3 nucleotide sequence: TGTGCCAGCAGCCGGGGCCCCCCAGAGACCCAGTACTTC.

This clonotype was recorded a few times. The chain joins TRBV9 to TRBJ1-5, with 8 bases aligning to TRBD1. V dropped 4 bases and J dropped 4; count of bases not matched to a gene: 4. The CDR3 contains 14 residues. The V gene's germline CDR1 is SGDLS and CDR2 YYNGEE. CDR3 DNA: TGTGCCAGCAGCCCGGGACAGGAAAATCAGCCCCAGCATTTT. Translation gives CASSPGQENQPQHF.

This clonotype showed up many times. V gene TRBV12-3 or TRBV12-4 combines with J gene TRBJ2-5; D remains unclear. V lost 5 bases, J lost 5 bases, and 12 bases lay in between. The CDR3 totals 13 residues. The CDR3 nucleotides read TGTGCCAGCAGTCCCCGGCCCAGGGAGACCCAGTACTTC. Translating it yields CASSPRPRETQYF.

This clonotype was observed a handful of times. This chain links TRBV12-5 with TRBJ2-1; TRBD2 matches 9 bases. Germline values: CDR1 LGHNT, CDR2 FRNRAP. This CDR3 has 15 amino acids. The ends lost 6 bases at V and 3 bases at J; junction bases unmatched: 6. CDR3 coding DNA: TGTGCTAGTGGCCCGCCTAGCGGGGACTACAATGAGCAGTTCTTC. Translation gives CASGPPSGDYNEQFF.

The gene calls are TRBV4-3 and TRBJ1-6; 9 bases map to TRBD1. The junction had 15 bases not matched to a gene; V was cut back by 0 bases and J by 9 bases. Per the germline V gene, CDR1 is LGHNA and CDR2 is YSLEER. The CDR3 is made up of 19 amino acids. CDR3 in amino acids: CASSQDFGPLGQGSSPLHF. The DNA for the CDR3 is TGCGCCAGCAGCCAAGATTTTGGGCCCCTGGGACAGGGTAGTTCACCCCTCCACTTT.

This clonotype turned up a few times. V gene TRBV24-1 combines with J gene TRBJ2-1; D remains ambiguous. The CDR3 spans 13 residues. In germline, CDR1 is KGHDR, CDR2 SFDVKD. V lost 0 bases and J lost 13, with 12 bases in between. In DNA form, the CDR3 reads TGTGCCACCAGTGATTTGTTCTTCCAGGTACAGTTCTTC. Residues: CATSDLFFQVQFF.

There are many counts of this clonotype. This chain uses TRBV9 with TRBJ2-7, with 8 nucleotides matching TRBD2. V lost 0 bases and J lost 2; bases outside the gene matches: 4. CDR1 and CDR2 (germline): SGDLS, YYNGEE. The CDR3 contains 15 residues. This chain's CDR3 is CASSVAPGLAYEQYF. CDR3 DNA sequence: TGTGCCAGCAGCGTAGCACCGGGACTAGCCTACGAGCAGTACTTC.

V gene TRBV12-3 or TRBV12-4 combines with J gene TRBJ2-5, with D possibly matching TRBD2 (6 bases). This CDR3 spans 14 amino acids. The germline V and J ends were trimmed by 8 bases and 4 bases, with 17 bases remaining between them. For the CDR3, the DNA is TGTGCCAGCGTGATCGGGGGAGCTTTAGAGACCCAGTACTTC. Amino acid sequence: CASVIGGALETQYF.

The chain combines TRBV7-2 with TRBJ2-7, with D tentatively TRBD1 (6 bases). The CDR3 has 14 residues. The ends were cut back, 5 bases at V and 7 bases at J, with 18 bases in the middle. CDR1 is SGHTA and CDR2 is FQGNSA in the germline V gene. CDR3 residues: CASSRYEGDREQYF. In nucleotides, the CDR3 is TGTGCCAGCAGCCGATACGAGGGGGATCGAGAGCAGTACTTC.

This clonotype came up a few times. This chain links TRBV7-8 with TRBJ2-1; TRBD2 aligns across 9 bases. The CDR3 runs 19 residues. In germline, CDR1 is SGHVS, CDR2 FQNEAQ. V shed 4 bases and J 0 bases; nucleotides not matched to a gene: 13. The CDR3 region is CASSSPPSSGVSSYNEQFF. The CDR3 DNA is TGTGCCAGCAGCTCCCCTCCATCTAGCGGGGTTAGCTCCTACAATGAGCAGTTCTTC.

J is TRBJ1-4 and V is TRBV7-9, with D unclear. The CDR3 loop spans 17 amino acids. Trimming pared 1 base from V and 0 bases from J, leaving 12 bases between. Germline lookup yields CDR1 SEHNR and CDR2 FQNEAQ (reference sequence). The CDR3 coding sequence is TGTGCCAGCAGCTTAGTCTTTAGCTACGCAACTAATGAAAAACTGTTTTTT. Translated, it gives CASSLVFSYATNEKLFF.

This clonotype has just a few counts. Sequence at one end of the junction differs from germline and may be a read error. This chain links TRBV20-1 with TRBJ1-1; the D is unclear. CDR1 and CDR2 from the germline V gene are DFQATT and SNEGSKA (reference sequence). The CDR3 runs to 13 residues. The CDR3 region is CSARVIMNAEAFF. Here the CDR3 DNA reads TGCAGTGCTAGAGTTATAATGAACGCTGAAGCTTTCTTT.

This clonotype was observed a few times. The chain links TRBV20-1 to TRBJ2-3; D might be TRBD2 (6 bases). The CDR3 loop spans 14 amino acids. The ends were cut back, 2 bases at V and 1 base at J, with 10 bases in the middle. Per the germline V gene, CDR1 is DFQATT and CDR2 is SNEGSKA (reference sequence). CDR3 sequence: CSARFLARTDTQYF. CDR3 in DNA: TGCAGTGCTAGATTCCTAGCGCGCACAGATACGCAGTATTTT.

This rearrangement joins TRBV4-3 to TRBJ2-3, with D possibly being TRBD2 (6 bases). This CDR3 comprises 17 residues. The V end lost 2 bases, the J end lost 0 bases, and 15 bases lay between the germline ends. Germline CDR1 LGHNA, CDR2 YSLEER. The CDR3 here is CASSQNLASASTDTQYF. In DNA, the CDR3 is TGCGCCAGCAGCCAAAACTTGGCTAGCGCAAGCACAGATACGCAGTATTTT.

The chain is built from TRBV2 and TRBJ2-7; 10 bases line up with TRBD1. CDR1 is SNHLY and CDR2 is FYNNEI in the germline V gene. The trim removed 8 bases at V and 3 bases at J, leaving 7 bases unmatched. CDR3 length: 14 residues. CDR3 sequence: CASHRDRGHYEQYF. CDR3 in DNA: TGTGCCAGCCACCGGGACAGGGGTCACTACGAGCAGTACTTC. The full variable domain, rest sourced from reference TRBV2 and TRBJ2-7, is EPEVTQTPSHQVTQMGQEVILRCVPISNHLYFYWYRQILGQKVEFLVSFYNNEISEKSEIFDDQFSVERPDGSNFTLKIRSTKLEDSAMYFCASHRDRGHYEQYFGPGTRLTVT.

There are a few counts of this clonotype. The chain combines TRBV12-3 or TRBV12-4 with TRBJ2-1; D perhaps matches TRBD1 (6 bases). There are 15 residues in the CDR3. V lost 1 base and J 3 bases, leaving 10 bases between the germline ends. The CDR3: CASSLEGDNYNEQFF. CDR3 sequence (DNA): TGTGCCAGCAGTTTAGAGGGGGACAACTACAATGAGCAGTTCTTC.

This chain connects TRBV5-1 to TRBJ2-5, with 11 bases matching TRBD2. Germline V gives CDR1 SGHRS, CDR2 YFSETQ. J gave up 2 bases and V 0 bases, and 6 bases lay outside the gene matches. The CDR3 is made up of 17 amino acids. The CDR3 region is CASSLAASGGQQETQYF. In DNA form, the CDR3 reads TGCGCCAGCAGCTTGGCGGCTAGCGGGGGGCAACAAGAGACCCAGTACTTC.